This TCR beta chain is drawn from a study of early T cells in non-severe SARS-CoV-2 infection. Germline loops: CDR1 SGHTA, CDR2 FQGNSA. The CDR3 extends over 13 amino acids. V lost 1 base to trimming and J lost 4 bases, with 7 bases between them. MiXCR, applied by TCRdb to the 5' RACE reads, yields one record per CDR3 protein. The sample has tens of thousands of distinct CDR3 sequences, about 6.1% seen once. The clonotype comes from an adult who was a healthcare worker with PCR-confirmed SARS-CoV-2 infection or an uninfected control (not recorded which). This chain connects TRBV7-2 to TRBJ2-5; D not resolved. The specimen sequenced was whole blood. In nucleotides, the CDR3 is TGTGCCAGCAGCTTAGAGGTTGGAGAGACCCAGTACTTC. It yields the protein CASSLEVGETQYF. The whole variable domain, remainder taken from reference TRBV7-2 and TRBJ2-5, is GAGVSQSPSNKVTEKGKDVELRCDPISGHTALYWYRQSLGQGLEFLIYFQGNSAPDKSGLPSDRFSAERTGGSVSTLTIQRTQQEDSAVYLCASSLEVGETQYFGPGTRLLVL.